Sequencing of this T cell receptor (beta chain) was carried out in a study of glioma-infiltrating T cells. The CDR3 is 14 amino acids. Per germline, CDR1 MGHRA and CDR2 YSYEKL. Comment on this clonotype: One end of the junction varies from germline; a read error may be responsible.

Using RNA template, CDR3s of TCR alpha and beta were amplified with iRepertoire arm-PCR. TCRdb recomputed calls from the multiplex PCR reads with MiXCR, one row per CDR3 protein. The sample holds more than 95,000 distinct CDR3 sequences; under 30% are singletons and the top ten take approximately 46%. Sequencing used glioma tissue, nonneoplastic brain tissue, or PBMCs (not recorded which). The clonotype originates from a human donor with low-grade glioma or glioblastoma, undergoing nonglioma brain surgery, or in good health (not recorded which). V and J are TRBV4-1 and TRBJ1-1, with 7 bases fitting TRBD1. The CDR3 here is CASSRQGPNTEASF. The CDR3 nucleotides read TGCGCCAGCAGCCGACAGGGCCCGAACACTGAAGCTTCCTTT.